The rows below give T cell receptor beta chains drawn from one sample of a study of regulatory T cells in long-lasting Graves disease. MiXCR, applied by TCRdb to the multiplex PCR reads, yields one record per CDR3 protein. The profile shows roughly 500,000 distinct CDR3 sequences, around 20% of them singletons. The material was peripheral blood mononuclear cells (PBMCs), obtained when the disease was refractory, from a patient treated with antithyroid drugs. Every receptor here comes from a female donor with Graves disease. CDR3s include the opening cysteine and the closing phenylalanine or tryptophan. The order of the fields is V gene, CDR3 length, D gene, clone size, J gene, CDR3 protein, CDR3 DNA. D genes are given only for firm matches. Clone size, where shown, is once, few, many, or a class for clones that have expanded.

TRBV7-2	17	-	many	TRBJ1-2	CASSLVVISFSGKGYTF	TGTGCCAGCAGCTTAGTTGTTATTTCTTTTTCCGGTAAAGGCTACACCTTC
TRBV4-1	13	-	-	TRBJ1-2	CASSSGPHRGYTF	TGCGCCTCCTCATCAGGGCCCCATCGGGGCTACACCTTC
TRBV24-1	14	-	-	TRBJ2-2	CATSDLKYTGELFF	TGTGCCACCAGTGATTTAAAATATACCGGGGAGCTGTTTTTT
TRBV20-1	16	TRBD2	many	TRBJ2-2	CSARSWGLADTGELFF	TGCAGTGCTAGAAGTTGGGGACTAGCGGACACCGGGGAGCTGTTTTTT
TRBV7-9	14	-	many	TRBJ1-6	CASSLANPGSPLHF	TGTGCCAGCAGCTTAGCCAACCCGGGGTCACCCCTCCACTTT
TRBV5-1	15	TRBD1	many	TRBJ1-1	CASSFGQGAVTEAFF	TGCGCCAGCAGCTTTGGACAGGGGGCTGTCACTGAAGCTTTCTTT
TRBV20-1	16	-	-	TRBJ2-6	CSALEAGTSGANVLTF	TGCAGTGCCCTGGAAGCGGGCACCTCTGGGGCCAACGTCCTGACTTTC
TRBV6-1	14	-	many	TRBJ2-7	CASRRWTSTYEQYF	TGTGCCAGCAGAAGATGGACAAGTACCTACGAGCAGTACTTC
TRBV18	12	-	-	TRBJ2-3	CASSRAVDTQYF	TGTGCCAGCTCACGGGCGGTCGATACGCAGTATTTT
TRBV30	14	TRBD1	-	TRBJ1-5	CAWSGGQVSQPQHF	TGTGCCTGGAGTGGGGGACAGGTAAGTCAGCCCCAGCATTTT
TRBV12-3/TRBV12-4	15	TRBD2	many	TRBJ2-7	CASTRGGGSSYEQYF	TGTGCCAGCACCCGGGGGGGCGGTAGCTCCTACGAGCAGTACTTC
TRBV12-5	12	-	many	TRBJ2-7	CASGLGWNEQYF	TGTGCTAGTGGTTTGGGCTGGAACGAGCAGTACTTC
TRBV19	15	-	few	TRBJ1-5	CASTEVVNSNQPQHF	TGTGCCAGTACCGAGGTGGTCAATAGCAATCAGCCCCAGCATTTT
TRBV29-1	13	TRBD1	many	TRBJ2-7	CSVEGQGAYEQYF	TGCAGCGTTGAGGGACAGGGGGCGTACGAGCAGTACTTC
TRBV19	15	-	-	TRBJ2-2	CASSNWDSNTGELFF	TGTGCCAGTAGTAATTGGGATTCGAACACCGGGGAGCTGTTTTTT
TRBV7-2	13	-	-	TRBJ2-2	CASTPWGLGELFF	TGTGCCAGCACCCCCTGGGGCCTTGGGGAGCTGTTTTTT
TRBV6-1	15	-	-	TRBJ2-7	CASRDPGLLSYEQYF	TGTGCCAGCAGAGATCCGGGACTCTTATCCTACGAGCAGTACTTC
TRBV6-1	17	TRBD2	-	TRBJ2-2	CASGSPTSGRVTGELFF	TGTGCCAGCGGAAGCCCCACTAGCGGGAGAGTTACCGGGGAGCTGTTTTTT
TRBV30	15	-	once	TRBJ2-6	CAWSVKWAGANVLTF	TGTGCCTGGAGTGTCAAGTGGGCTGGGGCCAACGTCCTGACTTTC
TRBV29-1	11	-	few	TRBJ1-1	CSVERYTEAFF	TGCAGCGTTGAACGGTACACTGAAGCTTTCTTT
TRBV7-9	12	-	many	TRBJ2-7	CASSFSRDEQYF	TGTGCCAGCAGCTTTAGTCGGGACGAGCAGTACTTC
TRBV27	16	TRBD2	many	TRBJ2-2	CASSLLLAANTGELFF	TGTGCCAGCAGTTTACTCCTAGCGGCGAACACCGGGGAGCTGTTTTTT
TRBV18	14	TRBD1	few	TRBJ2-3	CASSPSQGSDTQYF	TGTGCCAGCTCACCGTCACAGGGGTCAGATACGCAGTATTTT
TRBV27	17	TRBD2	few	TRBJ2-2	CASRPPGLAGEKGELFF	TGTGCCAGCAGGCCCCCGGGACTAGCGGGAGAGAAGGGGGAGCTGTTTTTT
TRBV6-1	15	-	many	TRBJ2-7	CASTHLAPNSYEQYF	TGTGCCAGCACCCATCTAGCGCCGAACTCCTACGAGCAGTACTTC
TRBV19	14	TRBD1	many	TRBJ2-2	CASSRDRNTGELFF	TGTGCCAGCAGCCGGGACAGAAACACCGGGGAGCTGTTTTTT
TRBV6-1	15	-	-	TRBJ1-3	CASSESISTAYTIYF	TGTGCCAGCAGTGAATCTATTTCGACAGCTTACACCATATATTTT
TRBV4-2	16	-	few	TRBJ1-5	CASSQEWSYSNQPQHF	TGTGCCAGCAGCCAGGAATGGAGTTATAGCAATCAGCCCCAGCATTTT
TRBV10-2	13	-	many	TRBJ1-1	CASMVSPNTEAFF	TGCGCCAGCATGGTTTCGCCAAACACTGAAGCTTTCTTT
TRBV20-1	13	-	few	TRBJ1-1	CSCPGQANTEAFF	TGCAGTTGTCCCGGGCAGGCGAACACTGAAGCTTTCTTT
TRBV4-1	13	-	-	TRBJ2-7	CASSPGRDYEQYF	TGCGCCAGCAGCCCGGGACGGGACTACGAGCAGTACTTC
TRBV11-2	15	-	many	TRBJ1-6	CASSLGKTTSSPLHF	TGTGCCAGCAGCTTAGGGAAAACGACCTCATCACCCCTCCACTTT
TRBV20-1	16	-	many	TRBJ1-4	CSARAPEGQQGEKLFF	TGCAGTGCTAGGGCCCCGGAGGGTCAGCAGGGTGAAAAACTGTTTTTT
TRBV2	14	TRBD1	many	TRBJ1-2	CASSSDRANYGYTF	TGTGCCAGCAGTTCTGACAGGGCGAACTATGGCTACACCTTC
TRBV12-3/TRBV12-4	14	-	many	TRBJ1-5	CASSLRQSNQPQHF	TGTGCCAGCAGTTTAAGACAGTCCAATCAGCCCCAGCATTTT
TRBV28	15	-	-	TRBJ1-5	CAGTLRTGLDQPQHF	TGTGCCGGCACCCTACGAACAGGGCTTGATCAGCCCCAGCATTTT
TRBV28	12	-	many	TRBJ2-7	CASEGDTYEQYF	TGTGCCAGCGAGGGGGACACCTACGAGCAGTACTTC
TRBV7-9	16	-	few	TRBJ2-2	CASSLYLGGDTGELFF	TGTGCCAGCAGCTTATACCTAGGTGGCGACACCGGGGAGCTGTTTTTT
TRBV6-5	15	-	many	TRBJ1-1	CASSYVGNENTEAFF	TGTGCCAGCAGTTACGTTGGCAATGAGAACACTGAAGCTTTCTTT
TRBV29-1	16	-	-	TRBJ2-5	CSVESLEGAPQETQYF	TGCAGCGTTGAATCATTGGAGGGAGCCCCCCAAGAGACCCAGTACTTC
TRBV5-1	15	-	many	TRBJ2-7	CASSLAAHSSYEQYF	TGCGCCAGCAGCTTGGCTGCCCATTCGTCCTACGAGCAGTACTTC
TRBV7-9	14	TRBD2	-	TRBJ2-3	CASSSPTSPDTQYF	TGTGCCAGCAGCTCTCCGACTAGCCCAGATACGCAGTATTTT
TRBV30	14	-	many	TRBJ1-2	CAWSADPNTYGYTF	TGTGCCTGGAGCGCCGACCCGAACACATATGGCTACACCTTC
TRBV30	11	-	few	TRBJ1-2	CAWSAPGGYTF	TGTGCCTGGAGCGCCCCGGGGGGCTACACCTTC
TRBV12-3/TRBV12-4	14	TRBD1	many	TRBJ1-1	CASRTGGWNTEAFF	TGTGCCAGCAGGACAGGGGGCTGGAACACTGAAGCTTTCTTT
TRBV27	14	-	-	TRBJ2-1	CASSFGALEGEQFF	TGTGCCAGCAGTTTTGGTGCCCTGGAGGGAGAGCAGTTCTTC
TRBV27	12	-	many	TRBJ2-7	CASSLGNGEQYF	TGTGCCAGCAGTTTAGGAAATGGCGAGCAGTACTTC
TRBV5-1	16	TRBD2	few	TRBJ2-7	CASSWGMGGGPIEQYF	TGCGCCAGCAGCTGGGGGATGGGGGGAGGGCCGATCGAGCAGTACTTC
TRBV30	15	TRBD2	-	TRBJ2-5	CAWRRPGLPQETQYF	TGTGCCTGGAGACGGCCGGGACTACCACAAGAGACCCAGTACTTC
TRBV14	15	TRBD2	few	TRBJ2-7	CASSLMTGGMYEQYF	TGTGCCAGCAGCCTTATGACGGGAGGGATGTACGAGCAGTACTTC
TRBV5-1	16	-	-	TRBJ2-1	CASSFKGGSSYNEQFF	TGCGCCAGCAGCTTTAAGGGCGGAAGCTCCTACAATGAGCAGTTCTTC
TRBV5-1	16	-	-	TRBJ2-4	CASSLEAGLVKNIQYF	TGCGCCAGCAGCTTGGAGGCGGGGTTGGTCAAAAACATTCAGTACTTC
TRBV27	14	-	-	TRBJ2-7	CASSLLDNLYEQYF	TGTGCCAGCAGTTTATTGGACAATTTATACGAGCAGTACTTC
TRBV6-1	15	-	-	TRBJ1-2	CASGGWTVINYGYTF	TGTGCCAGCGGTGGGTGGACAGTAATTAACTATGGCTACACCTTC